The rows below give T cell receptor beta chains drawn from one sample of a study of cytomegalovirus exposure and HLA in healthy donors. Produced via immunoSEQ multiplex PCR; TCRdb's table is partial and in-frame only. The table lists 100,000 or so clones, around 74% of them singletons. The sequenced material came from PBMCs. The receptors were gathered from a man aged 35 to 55 in good health and CMV-seronegative. Each CDR3 is given with its conserved first and last residue. D genes are given only for firm matches. Clone sizes are given selectively: once, few, many, or a class where the clone is expanded.

CDR3nt: TGTGCCAACAACAATGGGGGCGGAGGCTACACCTTC
CDR3aa: CANNNGGGGYTF
abundance: .
d_gene: .
j_gene: TRBJ1-2
v_gene: TRBV27

CDR3nt: TGTGCCAGCAGCGCGACAACAGATACGCAGTATTTT
CDR3aa: CASSATTDTQYF
abundance: .
d_gene: .
j_gene: TRBJ2-3
v_gene: TRBV7-9

CDR3nt: TGTGCCACCAGTACGAAACTACAGGGGTTTATATCTGAAGCTTTCTTT
CDR3aa: CATSTKLQGFISEAFF
abundance: .
d_gene: TRBD1
j_gene: TRBJ1-1
v_gene: TRBV15

CDR3nt: TGTGCCAGCAGCCTAGGGAGTAGCGGGAGGCCTAAGTACTACGAGCAGTACTTC
CDR3aa: CASSLGSSGRPKYYEQYF
abundance: .
d_gene: TRBD2
j_gene: TRBJ2-7
v_gene: TRBV7-9

CDR3nt: TGTGCCAGCAGCTCCAGCGGGAGTGCGTACAATGAGCAGTTCTTC
CDR3aa: CASSSSGSAYNEQFF
abundance: .
d_gene: TRBD2
j_gene: TRBJ2-1
v_gene: TRBV5-4

CDR3nt: TGTGCCACCAGCAGAGTGCAGGCTAGCGGGAGGTATATTGGTGAGCAGTTCTTC
CDR3aa: CATSRVQASGRYIGEQFF
abundance: .
d_gene: TRBD2
j_gene: TRBJ2-1
v_gene: TRBV15

CDR3nt: TGTGCCAGCAGCGTAGGGGGGGCGGGGGCGAACACCGGGGAGCTGTTTTTT
CDR3aa: CASSVGGAGANTGELFF
abundance: .
d_gene: .
j_gene: TRBJ2-2
v_gene: TRBV9

CDR3nt: TGTGCCAGCAGCGGGCTACACAAGGGGGACAGCCCGAACACCGGGGAGCTGTTTTTT
CDR3aa: CASSGLHKGDSPNTGELFF
abundance: .
d_gene: TRBD1
j_gene: TRBJ2-2
v_gene: TRBV9

CDR3nt: TGTGCTAGTGGTTTGCAGGGGGGACGGGATACGCAGTATTTT
CDR3aa: CASGLQGGRDTQYF
abundance: .
d_gene: .
j_gene: TRBJ2-3
v_gene: TRBV12-5

CDR3nt: TGTGCCAGCACCTCGGGACAATACGAGCAGTACTTC
CDR3aa: CASTSGQYEQYF
abundance: .
d_gene: .
j_gene: TRBJ2-7
v_gene: TRBV6-5

CDR3nt: TGTGCCACCAGCAGAGGGGGGACAGGGACATGTGGTTACACCTTC
CDR3aa: CATSRGGTGTCGYTF
abundance: .
d_gene: TRBD1
j_gene: TRBJ1-2
v_gene: TRBV15

CDR3nt: TGTGCCAGCAGCCTACGACCTGAGGATCAGCCCCAGCATTTT
CDR3aa: CASSLRPEDQPQHF
abundance: few
d_gene: .
j_gene: TRBJ1-5
v_gene: TRBV5-6

CDR3nt: TGTGCCAGCAGACCGACAGGGTCTTACTATGGCTACACCTTC
CDR3aa: CASRPTGSYYGYTF
abundance: .
d_gene: TRBD1
j_gene: TRBJ1-2
v_gene: TRBV6-5

CDR3nt: TGTGCCAGCAGACCCGGGGGACCGCGGGGCAATCAGCCCCAGCATTTT
CDR3aa: CASRPGGPRGNQPQHF
abundance: few
d_gene: .
j_gene: TRBJ1-5
v_gene: TRBV28

CDR3nt: TGTGCCAGCAGCTCCAGGGGGCCGGGCACAGATACGCAGTATTTT
CDR3aa: CASSSRGPGTDTQYF
abundance: .
d_gene: TRBD1
j_gene: TRBJ2-3
v_gene: TRBV11-3

CDR3nt: TGTGCCAGCAGCCCCAGCCTGGACAGGCCGAACACTGAAGCTTTCTTT
CDR3aa: CASSPSLDRPNTEAFF
abundance: .
d_gene: TRBD1
j_gene: TRBJ1-1
v_gene: TRBV4-2

CDR3nt: TGTGCCTGGAGTGGACAGGGGTTTAATTCACCCCTCCACTTT
CDR3aa: CAWSGQGFNSPLHF
abundance: few
d_gene: TRBD1
j_gene: TRBJ1-6
v_gene: TRBV30

CDR3nt: TGTGCCAGTAGTGTACAGGGGTACGAGCAGTACTTC
CDR3aa: CASSVQGYEQYF
abundance: .
d_gene: TRBD1
j_gene: TRBJ2-7
v_gene: TRBV19

CDR3nt: TGTTCCAGCAGCTTCGGACAGGGGGGGGAAAAACTGTTTTTT
CDR3aa: CSSSFGQGGEKLFF
abundance: .
d_gene: TRBD1
j_gene: TRBJ1-4
v_gene: TRBV7-9

CDR3nt: TGTGCCAGTAGTATCCAGGGGTACTCCTACGAGCAGTACTTC
CDR3aa: CASSIQGYSYEQYF
abundance: few
d_gene: .
j_gene: TRBJ2-7
v_gene: TRBV19

CDR3nt: TGCGCCAGCAGCCACCCGCTAGCGGATGTCTTAGATACGCAGTATTTT
CDR3aa: CASSHPLADVLDTQYF
abundance: .
d_gene: TRBD2
j_gene: TRBJ2-3
v_gene: TRBV4-1

CDR3nt: TGTGCCAGCAGTGAGGGACAAGCCTACGAGCAGTACTTC
CDR3aa: CASSEGQAYEQYF
abundance: .
d_gene: .
j_gene: TRBJ2-7
v_gene: TRBV6-1

CDR3nt: TGTGCCAGCAGTTACGGCGGCACAAAGGGGAATGAGCAGTTCTTC
CDR3aa: CASSYGGTKGNEQFF
abundance: .
d_gene: .
j_gene: TRBJ2-1
v_gene: TRBV6-5

CDR3nt: TGTGCCAGCTCACCCCCGGGAACCTCTGGGGCCAACGTCCTGACTTTC
CDR3aa: CASSPPGTSGANVLTF
abundance: .
d_gene: .
j_gene: TRBJ2-6
v_gene: TRBV18

CDR3nt: TGTGCCAGCAGCCCGAGGCGGACAGGGGGGCACGAGCAGTACTTC
CDR3aa: CASSPRRTGGHEQYF
abundance: .
d_gene: TRBD1
j_gene: TRBJ2-7
v_gene: TRBV11-2

CDR3nt: TGTGCCAGCAGCTTGGAACGGCCGGGGGATTCACCCCTCCACTTT
CDR3aa: CASSLERPGDSPLHF
abundance: .
d_gene: .
j_gene: TRBJ1-6
v_gene: TRBV5-5

CDR3nt: TGTGCCATCCCGGCAGGGGCCCTCTCTGGGGCCAACGTCCTGACTTTC
CDR3aa: CAIPAGALSGANVLTF
abundance: .
d_gene: .
j_gene: TRBJ2-6
v_gene: TRBV10-3

CDR3nt: TGTGCCAGCAGCGTAGGGGCGTCTAGCACAGATACGCAGTATTTT
CDR3aa: CASSVGASSTDTQYF
abundance: .
d_gene: .
j_gene: TRBJ2-3
v_gene: TRBV9

CDR3nt: TGCGCCAGCAGCCAAGAAGGACTAGCCCGAGAGTTCTTC
CDR3aa: CASSQEGLAREFF
abundance: few
d_gene: TRBD2
j_gene: TRBJ2-1
v_gene: TRBV4-1

CDR3nt: TGTGCCAGCAGTCGGGGGACTAGCGGAACCTACGAGCAGTACTTC
CDR3aa: CASSRGTSGTYEQYF
abundance: .
d_gene: TRBD2
j_gene: TRBJ2-7
v_gene: TRBV5-4

CDR3nt: TGCGCCAGCAGCTTGGGTGAGGGACTTAGGGATGAGCAGTTCTTC
CDR3aa: CASSLGEGLRDEQFF
abundance: once
d_gene: .
j_gene: TRBJ2-1
v_gene: TRBV5-1

CDR3nt: TGCAGCGCGGGTGGGGGCCCCGACACAGATACGCAGTATTTT
CDR3aa: CSAGGGPDTDTQYF
abundance: few
d_gene: .
j_gene: TRBJ2-3
v_gene: TRBV29-1

CDR3nt: TGTGCCAGCAGCTTAGGCGGGAGGGGTACAGATACGCAGTATTTT
CDR3aa: CASSLGGRGTDTQYF
abundance: .
d_gene: TRBD2
j_gene: TRBJ2-3
v_gene: TRBV7-9

CDR3nt: TGTGCCAGCAGCTTACCCCGGGATCCACATACGCAGTATTTT
CDR3aa: CASSLPRDPHTQYF
abundance: .
d_gene: .
j_gene: TRBJ2-3
v_gene: TRBV13

CDR3nt: TGCGCCAGCAGCTCCACAGGATTCGGAGAAACTGGGGCCAACGTCCTGACTTTC
CDR3aa: CASSSTGFGETGANVLTF
abundance: .
d_gene: .
j_gene: TRBJ2-6
v_gene: TRBV4-1

CDR3nt: TGTGCCAGCAGTTACTCGGCGGGCGGTGAACTGTTTTTT
CDR3aa: CASSYSAGGELFF
abundance: .
d_gene: .
j_gene: TRBJ1-4
v_gene: TRBV6-6

CDR3nt: TGTGCCAGCAGCGAGATCCGGGAGCAGTACTTC
CDR3aa: CASSEIREQYF
abundance: .
d_gene: .
j_gene: TRBJ2-7
v_gene: TRBV11-2

CDR3nt: TGTGCCAGCAGCTCACAGGGTTTGGCCCAGTACTTC
CDR3aa: CASSSQGLAQYF
abundance: .
d_gene: .
j_gene: TRBJ2-5
v_gene: TRBV5-4

CDR3nt: TGTGCCAGCAGCGTACAACTAGACGATACGCAGTATTTT
CDR3aa: CASSVQLDDTQYF
abundance: .
d_gene: .
j_gene: TRBJ2-3
v_gene: TRBV9

CDR3nt: TGTGCCAGCAGCTTATCCCAAGCAAGCAATCAGCCCCAGCATTTT
CDR3aa: CASSLSQASNQPQHF
abundance: .
d_gene: .
j_gene: TRBJ1-5
v_gene: TRBV7-8

CDR3nt: TGTGCCAGCAGCCAATGGGACTTATCCTACGAGCAGTACTTC
CDR3aa: CASSQWDLSYEQYF
abundance: once
d_gene: .
j_gene: TRBJ2-7
v_gene: TRBV7-2

CDR3nt: TGTGCCAGCAGCTTGGCGGGAGGCAGGGGGCTTAACTATGGCTACACCTTC
CDR3aa: CASSLAGGRGLNYGYTF
abundance: .
d_gene: TRBD1
j_gene: TRBJ1-2
v_gene: TRBV5-6